The clone carrying this T cell receptor (beta chain) has only a few counts. The entry originates in a study of blood T cells in healthy people across ages. Primers used in a second PCR of roughly 6 to 11 cycles were a sample-barcoded 5' primer and a J-beta primer mix. Every cDNA molecule bore a tag from a template-switch adaptor containing 12 random nucleotides. TCRdb ran MiXCR on the 5' RACE reads and lists one entry per CDR3 protein. The repertoire holds fewer than 2,000,000 distinct CDR3 sequences, with more than 35% as singletons. The CDR3 length is 14 residues. Unmatched junction bases numbered 8, after V lost 3 bases and J lost 5 bases. Germline V gene sequence: CDR1 DFQATT, CDR2 SNEGSKA (reference sequence).

The chain carries TRBV20-1 and TRBJ2-7; 9 bases match TRBD1. Input material: blood. The clonotype was recovered from a human donor in good health. CDR3 protein: CSARSRDRVNEQYF. The CDR3 coding sequence is TGCAGTGCTAGGTCCCGGGACAGGGTCAACGAGCAGTACTTC.